One and the same sample provided the 10 T cell receptor beta chains below, sequenced in a study of shared clonotypes between healthy human individuals. Measured with immunoSEQ multiplex PCR; TCRdb has only the in-frame clones, and not every one. The table shows 2 million to 2.5 million clones, with approximately 94% occurring only once. The source material was naive CD4+ T cells sorted from blood. Subset noted: CD45RA+ positively selected. Source of these receptors: a young man in good health.

This sequence joins TRBV30 and TRBJ1-6; 7 bases agree with TRBD1. With V trimmed by 2 bases and J by 9 bases, 7 bases remained unmatched. The germline gives CDR1 GTSNPN, CDR2 SVGIG (reference sequence). This CDR3 region has 14 residues. Here the CDR3 DNA reads TGTGCCTGGAGTAGCGCAGGGGGGTTTTCACCCCTCCACTTT. It is translated as CAWSSAGGFSPLHF.

The rearrangement joins TRBV28 to TRBJ2-7, with TRBD2 as a possible D gene (7 bases). The CDR3 is 15 residues long. Trimming pared 2 bases from V and 5 bases from J, leaving 16 bases between. The germline CDR1 and CDR2 sequences are MDHEN and SYDVKM. The CDR3 loop reads CASSLVSGGRDEQYF. The CDR3 nucleotides are TGTGCCAGCAGTTTAGTCTCCGGGGGGCGGGACGAGCAGTACTTC.

The chain joins TRBV6-6 to TRBJ1-2, with a weak D call TRBD1 (6 bases). V gave up 8 bases and J gave up 0 bases, with 19 bases separating them. This CDR3 has 16 amino acids. Germline V lookup: CDR1 MNHNY, CDR2 SVGAGI (reference sequence). This chain's CDR3 is CASGPGVTRANYGYTF. CDR3 nucleotides: TGTGCCAGCGGCCCAGGGGTGACCCGAGCTAACTATGGCTACACCTTC.

This chain uses TRBV6-5 with TRBJ1-1; D is unresolved. Between the trimmed V and J ends, which lost 0 bases and 1 base, there was a span of 9 bases. The CDR3 loop spans 15 amino acids. Germline values: CDR1 MNHEY, CDR2 SVGAGI. CDR3 coding DNA: TGTGCCAGCAGTTACTCGACCTCAGGGAACACTGAAGCTTTCTTT. Encoded protein: CASSYSTSGNTEAFF.

The chain couples TRBV5-1 to TRBJ2-2; 9 bases are a match to TRBD2. CDR1 SGHRS and CDR2 YFSETQ come from the germline V gene. This CDR3 has 16 residues. The trim removed 4 bases at V and 1 base at J, leaving 5 bases unmatched. The CDR3 loop is CASSTTSGENTGELFF. The CDR3 coding sequence is TGCGCCAGCAGCACGACTAGCGGAGAGAACACCGGGGAGCTGTTTTTT.

CDR3 loop: CASTIGNQPQHF. CDR3 DNA: TGTGCCAGTACCATAGGAAATCAGCCCCAGCATTTT. The chain is built from TRBV19 and TRBJ1-5; D gene uncertain. V was pared by 7 bases and J by 4 bases, with 8 bases between. CDR1 is LNHDA and CDR2 is SQIVND in the germline V gene (reference sequence). This CDR3 has 12 amino acids. Variable domain in full (rest from reference TRBV19 and TRBJ1-5): DGGITQSPKYLFRKEGQNVTLSCEQNLNHDAMYWYRQDPGQGLRLIYYSQIVNDFQKGDIAEGYSVSREKKESFPLTVTSAQKNPTAFYLCASTIGNQPQHFGDGTRLSIL.

This chain joins TRBV18 and TRBJ2-3; tentatively, D is TRBD1 (5 bases). Trimming stripped 4 bases from V and 5 bases from J, with 10 bases between. Per the germline V gene, CDR1 is KGHSH and CDR2 is LQKENI. The CDR3 has 13 residues. CDR3 nucleotide sequence: TGTGCCAGCTCACAGGGGATAGGAGATACGCAGTATTTT. It is translated as CASSQGIGDTQYF.

The chain combines TRBV27 with TRBJ1-2, with D possibly matching TRBD1 (5 bases). The CDR3 runs 14 residues. Germline V CDR1 and CDR2: MNHEY, SMNVEV (reference sequence). V lost 0 bases and J 3 bases, leaving 8 bases between the germline ends. The CDR3 protein is CASSLSGTHYGYTF. The CDR3 bases are TGTGCCAGCAGTTTATCGGGGACCCACTATGGCTACACCTTC.

V is TRBV5-6 and J is TRBJ1-4; D is possibly TRBD1 (5 bases). Germline CDR1 is SGHDT and CDR2 is YYEEEE. This CDR3 spans 15 amino acids. The V end was cut by 4 bases, the J end by 0 bases, with 10 bases between. As DNA, the CDR3 is TGTGCCAGCAGCCCTCGGGACCCAACTAATGAAAAACTGTTTTTT. Its translation is CASSPRDPTNEKLFF.

V gene TRBV5-4 combines with J gene TRBJ2-1, with 12 nucleotides matching TRBD2. The CDR3 is made up of 16 amino acids. J gave up 7 bases and V 4 bases, and 9 bases lay outside the gene matches. Germline CDR1 and CDR2: SGHNT and YYREEE (reference sequence). CDR3 DNA: TGTGCCAGCAGCCCGGAGACTAGCGGGAGCTGGAATGAGCAGTTCTTC. It yields the protein CASSPETSGSWNEQFF.